The clone carrying this T cell receptor (beta chain) was detected many times. The antigen is undetermined. Trimming took off 10 bases at V and 6 bases at J, with 15 bases between the two ends. The CDR3 sequence is 12 residues long. Germline V gene data show CDR1 as MDHEN and CDR2 as SYDVKM. This sample was included in a study of T cells in Graves' hyperthyroidism and ophthalmopathy. Uncontrolled infection, other autoimmune disease, pregnancy and lactation each barred patients from inclusion. Researchers took RNA transcripts and amplified the TCR beta CDR3 regions from them. A set of HTBI primers served as the primers for a first-round RT-PCR of the TCR CDR3. TCRdb independently ran MiXCR on the multiplex PCR reads; one entry per CDR3 protein. The table records a few hundred thousand distinct CDR3 sequences, just over 45% of them present only once. Study-wide results and caveats: Ophthalmopathy could be told apart from stable hyperthyroidism with a 13 V-J model. The majority of expanded thyroid clonotypes above 0.001 also appeared in blood. Ophthalmopathy got predicted by the model a median around 6.6 months before its onset.

The chain is built from TRBV28 and TRBJ1-1; the D gene is possibly TRBD1 (5 bases). The sequencing input was peripheral blood or thyroid tissue (not recorded which). The TCR was taken from an adult woman with Graves' disease, either hyperthyroidism or ophthalmopathy (not recorded which). The CDR3 coding sequence is TGTGCCACCACAACCAGGGTCTCTGAAGCTTTCTTT. Amino acid sequence: CATTTRVSEAFF.